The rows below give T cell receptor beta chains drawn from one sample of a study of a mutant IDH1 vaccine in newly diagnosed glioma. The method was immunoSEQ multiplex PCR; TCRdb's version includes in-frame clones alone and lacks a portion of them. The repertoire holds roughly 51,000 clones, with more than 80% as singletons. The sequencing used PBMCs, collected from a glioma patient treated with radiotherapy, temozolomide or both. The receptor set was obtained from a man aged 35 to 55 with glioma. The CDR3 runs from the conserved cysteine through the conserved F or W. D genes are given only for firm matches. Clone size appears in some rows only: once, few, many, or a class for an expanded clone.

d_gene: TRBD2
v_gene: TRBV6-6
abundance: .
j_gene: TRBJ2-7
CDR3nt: TGTGCCAGCAGTTCAATTAGCGGGGTCAGCTCCTACGAGCAGTACTTC
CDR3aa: CASSSISGVSSYEQYF

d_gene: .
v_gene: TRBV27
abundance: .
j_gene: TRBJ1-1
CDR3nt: TGTGCCAGCAGCGGGGACTCGGGGTTAACTGAAGCTTTCTTT
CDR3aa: CASSGDSGLTEAFF

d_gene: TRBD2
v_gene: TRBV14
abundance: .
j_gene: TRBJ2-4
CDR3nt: TGTGCCAGCAGCCCGCGGGAGTTCAAAAACATTCAGTACTTC
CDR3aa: CASSPREFKNIQYF

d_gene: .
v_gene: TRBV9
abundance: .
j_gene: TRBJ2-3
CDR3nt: TGTGCCAGCAGCGCGGACTCGCGCACAGATACGCAGTATTTT
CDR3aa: CASSADSRTDTQYF

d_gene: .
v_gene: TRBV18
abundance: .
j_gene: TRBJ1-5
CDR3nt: TGTGCCAGCTCACGAGGGTGGGATAGCAATCAGCCCCAGCATTTT
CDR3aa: CASSRGWDSNQPQHF

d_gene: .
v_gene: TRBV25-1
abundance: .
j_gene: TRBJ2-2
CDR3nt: TGTGCCACCAGAGCGGCAGCGAACACCGGGGAGCTGTTTTTT
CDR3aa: CATRAAANTGELFF

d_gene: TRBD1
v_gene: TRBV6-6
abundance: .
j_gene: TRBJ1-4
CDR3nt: TGTGCCAGCGGACAGGATGAAAAACTGTTTTTT
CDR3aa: CASGQDEKLFF

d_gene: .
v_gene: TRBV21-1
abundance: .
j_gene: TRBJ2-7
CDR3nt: TGTGCCAGCAGCAAAGCGGCGGGAGTAGCTGGGAACGAGCAGTACTTC
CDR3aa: CASSKAAGVAGNEQYF

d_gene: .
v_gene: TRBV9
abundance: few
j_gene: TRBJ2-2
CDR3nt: TGTGCCAGCAGCGTAGCTCTCTCCTTTAGGACCGGGGAGCTGTTTTTT
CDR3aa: CASSVALSFRTGELFF

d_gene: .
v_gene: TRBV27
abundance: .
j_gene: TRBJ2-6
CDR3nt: TGTGCCAGCAGAACGAGCTCTGGGGCCAACGTCCTGACTTTC
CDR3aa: CASRTSSGANVLTF

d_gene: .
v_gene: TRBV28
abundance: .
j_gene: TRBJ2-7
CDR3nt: TGTGCCAGCAGTTTACCAGGGGTTTACGAGCAGTACTTC
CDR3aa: CASSLPGVYEQYF

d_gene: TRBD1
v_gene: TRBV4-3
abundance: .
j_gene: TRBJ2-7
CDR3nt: TGCGCCAGCAGCCAAGGTGCGGGACAGGACTACGAGCAGTACTTC
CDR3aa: CASSQGAGQDYEQYF

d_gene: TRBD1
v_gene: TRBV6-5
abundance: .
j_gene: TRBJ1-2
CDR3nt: TGTGCCAGCAGTTACTCCGACAGGGTCTATGGCTACACCTTC
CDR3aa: CASSYSDRVYGYTF

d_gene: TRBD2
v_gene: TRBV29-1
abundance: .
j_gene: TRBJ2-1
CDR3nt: TGCAGCGGGAGACTAGCGGGCTCCTACAATGAGCAGTTCTTC
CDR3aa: CSGRLAGSYNEQFF

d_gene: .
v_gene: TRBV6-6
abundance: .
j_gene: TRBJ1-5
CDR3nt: TGTGCCAGCAGGGGGACAAATAGCAATCAGCCCCAGCATTTT
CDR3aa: CASRGTNSNQPQHF

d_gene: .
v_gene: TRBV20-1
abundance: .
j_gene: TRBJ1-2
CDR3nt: TGCAGTGCTAGAGTGGTAGGCGGCTACACCTTC
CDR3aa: CSARVVGGYTF

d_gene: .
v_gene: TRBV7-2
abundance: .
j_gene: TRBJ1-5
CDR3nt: TGTGCCAGCAGCTTAGGGAGGCTAAGCAATCAGCCCCAGCATTTT
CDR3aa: CASSLGRLSNQPQHF

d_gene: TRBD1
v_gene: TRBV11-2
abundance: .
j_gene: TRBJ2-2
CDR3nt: TGTGCCAGCAGCTGGACAGGGACCGGGGAGCTGTTTTTT
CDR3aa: CASSWTGTGELFF

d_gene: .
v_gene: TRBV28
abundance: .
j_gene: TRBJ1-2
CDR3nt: TGTGCCAGCAGTGGAAGCTATGGCTACACCTTC
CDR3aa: CASSGSYGYTF

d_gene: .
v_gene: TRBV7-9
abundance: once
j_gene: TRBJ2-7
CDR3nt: TGTGCCAGCAGCTTATCTTCTACCTACGAGCAGTACTTC
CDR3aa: CASSLSSTYEQYF

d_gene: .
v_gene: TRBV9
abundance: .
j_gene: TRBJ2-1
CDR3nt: TGTGCCAGCAGCGCCTCTGGCCCCTACAATGAGCAGTTCTTC
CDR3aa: CASSASGPYNEQFF

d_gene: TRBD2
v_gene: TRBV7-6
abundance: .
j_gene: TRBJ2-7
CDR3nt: TGTGCCAGCAGCCCTATGAGCGGGAGTTCCTACGAGCAGTACTTC
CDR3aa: CASSPMSGSSYEQYF

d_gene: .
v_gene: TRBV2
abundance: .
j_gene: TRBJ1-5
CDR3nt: TGTGCCAGCAGTATGTGGGTGGGCAATCAGCCCCAGCATTTT
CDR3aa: CASSMWVGNQPQHF

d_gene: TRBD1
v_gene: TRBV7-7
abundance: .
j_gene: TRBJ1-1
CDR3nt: TGTGCTAGCAGCTATTCCGGGACAGAGAACACTGAAGCTTTCTTT
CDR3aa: CASSYSGTENTEAFF

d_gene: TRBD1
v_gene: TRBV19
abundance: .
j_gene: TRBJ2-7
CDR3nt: TGTGCCAGTAGTCGGGGACAGAACCACGAGCAGTACTTC
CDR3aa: CASSRGQNHEQYF

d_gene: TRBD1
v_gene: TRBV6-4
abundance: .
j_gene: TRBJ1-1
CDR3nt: TGTGCCAGCAGTGACTCGTCGAGACAGGGAGTCGCTGAAGCTTTCTTT
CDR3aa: CASSDSSRQGVAEAFF

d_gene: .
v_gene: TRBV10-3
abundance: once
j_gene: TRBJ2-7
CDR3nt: TGTGCCGTCCGCCGGGAACCCTACGAGCAGTACTTC
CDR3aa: CAVRREPYEQYF

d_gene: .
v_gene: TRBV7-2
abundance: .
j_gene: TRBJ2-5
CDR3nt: TGTGCCAGCAGCTTAGGCCAGAGGGCGGGGAAGGGGGAGACCCAGTACTTC
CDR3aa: CASSLGQRAGKGETQYF

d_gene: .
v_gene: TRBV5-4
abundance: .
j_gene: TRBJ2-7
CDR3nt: TGTGCCAGCAGCCCCCAAGCCCAAGACAGGAGCTCCTACGAGCAGTACTTC
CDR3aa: CASSPQAQDRSSYEQYF

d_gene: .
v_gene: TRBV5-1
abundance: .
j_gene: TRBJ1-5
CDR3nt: TGCGCCAGCAGCTTGGAACCCGGGGGCGATCAGCCCCAGCATTTT
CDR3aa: CASSLEPGGDQPQHF

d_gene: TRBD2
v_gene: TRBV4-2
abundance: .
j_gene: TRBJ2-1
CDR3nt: TGTGCCAGCAGCCAGGGAGCGGGAGGGTACAATGAGCAGTTCTTC
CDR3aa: CASSQGAGGYNEQFF

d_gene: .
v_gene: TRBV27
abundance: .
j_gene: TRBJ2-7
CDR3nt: TGTGCCAGCAGCGAACTTACCGGGGCAACCTACGAGCAGTACTTC
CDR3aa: CASSELTGATYEQYF

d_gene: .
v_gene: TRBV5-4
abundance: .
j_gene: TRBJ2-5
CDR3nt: TGTGCCAGCAGCTTGGTATCCGGATACCAAGAGACCCAGTACTTC
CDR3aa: CASSLVSGYQETQYF

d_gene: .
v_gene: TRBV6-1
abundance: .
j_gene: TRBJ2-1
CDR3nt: TGTGCCAGCAGTCCTGGGCTCCCTTATGAGCAGTTCTTC
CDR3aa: CASSPGLPYEQFF

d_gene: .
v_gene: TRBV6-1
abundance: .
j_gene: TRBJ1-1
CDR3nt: TGTGCCACCAGCCCCTTTCAGAACACTGAAGCTTTCTTT
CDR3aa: CATSPFQNTEAFF

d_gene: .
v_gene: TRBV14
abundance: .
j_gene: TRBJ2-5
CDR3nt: TGTGCCAGCAGCCAAGGTCGTGTGTACCAAGAGACCCAGTACTTC
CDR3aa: CASSQGRVYQETQYF

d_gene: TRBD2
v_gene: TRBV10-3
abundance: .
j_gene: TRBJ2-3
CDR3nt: TGTGCCACCAAGACTAGCGGGAGGTCGGATACGCAGTATTTT
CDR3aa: CATKTSGRSDTQYF

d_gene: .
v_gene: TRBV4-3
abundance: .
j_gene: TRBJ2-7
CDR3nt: TGCGCCAGCAGCCGGGACACCGCCTTGCCTTCCTACGAGCAGTACTTC
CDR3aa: CASSRDTALPSYEQYF

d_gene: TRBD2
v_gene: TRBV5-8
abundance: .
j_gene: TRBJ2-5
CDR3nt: TGTGCCAGCAGCGCTGGGACTAGTGTTCGGGCAGGGGAGACCCAGTACTTC
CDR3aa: CASSAGTSVRAGETQYF

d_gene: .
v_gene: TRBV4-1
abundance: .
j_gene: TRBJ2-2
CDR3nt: TGCGCCAGCAGCCAGAGGGCTCGCGGCACCGGGGAGCTGTTTTTT
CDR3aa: CASSQRARGTGELFF